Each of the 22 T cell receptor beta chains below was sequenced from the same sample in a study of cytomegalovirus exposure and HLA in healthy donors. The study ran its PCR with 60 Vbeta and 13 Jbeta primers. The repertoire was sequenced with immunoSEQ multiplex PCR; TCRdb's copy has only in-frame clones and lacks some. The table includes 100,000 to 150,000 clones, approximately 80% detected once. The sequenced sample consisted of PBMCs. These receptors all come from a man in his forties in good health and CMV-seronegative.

In nucleotides, the CDR3 is TGTGCCAGCAGTGAAGATGGACAGCAGCCCCAGCATTTT. Amino acid sequence: CASSEDGQQPQHF. The chain recombines TRBV6-1 with TRBJ1-5; perhaps TRBD1 as D (6 bases). In germline, CDR1 is MNHNS, CDR2 SASEGT. This CDR3 has 13 amino acids. Trimming took off 1 base at V and 7 bases at J, with 8 bases between the two ends.

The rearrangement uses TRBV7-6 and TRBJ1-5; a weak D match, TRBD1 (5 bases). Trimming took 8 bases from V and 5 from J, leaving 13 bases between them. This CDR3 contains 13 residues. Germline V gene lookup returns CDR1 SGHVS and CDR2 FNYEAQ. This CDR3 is CASSPGADQPQHF. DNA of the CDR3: TGTGCCAGCTCACCTGGGGCTGATCAGCCCCAGCATTTT.

The CDR3 sequence: CASSPLAVFQDINTNTGELFF. In nucleotides, the CDR3 is TGTGCCAGCAGTCCGCTAGCAGTTTTTCAAGACATCAATACGAACACCGGGGAGCTGTTTTTT. This chain uses TRBV28 with TRBJ2-2; perhaps TRBD2 as D (5 bases). V shed 5 bases and J shed 0 bases, with 28 bases lying between them. Germline V gene lookup returns CDR1 MDHEN and CDR2 SYDVKM. The length of the CDR3 is 21 residues.

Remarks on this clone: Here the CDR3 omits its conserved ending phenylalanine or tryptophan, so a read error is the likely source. The CDR3 spells CASTGARQPQHV. The CDR3 region has the DNA TGTGCCAGCACCGGAGCACGACAGCCCCAGCATGTT. V and J are TRBV6-5 and TRBJ1-5; D ambiguous. The CDR3 spans 12 residues. Per the germline V gene, CDR1 is MNHEY and CDR2 is SVGAGI. Trimming cost V 7 bases and J 7 bases, with 11 bases left between them.

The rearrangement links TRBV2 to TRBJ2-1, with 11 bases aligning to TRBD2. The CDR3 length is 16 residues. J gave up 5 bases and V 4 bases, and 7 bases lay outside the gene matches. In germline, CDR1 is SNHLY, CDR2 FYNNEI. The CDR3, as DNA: TGTGCCAGCAGTGCATTAGCGGGGGGGCCGGACAATGAGCAGTTCTTC. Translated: CASSALAGGPDNEQFF.

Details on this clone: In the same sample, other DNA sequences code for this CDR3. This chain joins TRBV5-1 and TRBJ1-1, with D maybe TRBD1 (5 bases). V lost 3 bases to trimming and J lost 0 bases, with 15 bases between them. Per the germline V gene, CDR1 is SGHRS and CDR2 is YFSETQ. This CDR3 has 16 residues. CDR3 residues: CASSWTTDLMNTEAFF. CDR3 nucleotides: TGCGCCAGCAGCTGGACGACAGACCTTATGAACACTGAAGCTTTCTTT. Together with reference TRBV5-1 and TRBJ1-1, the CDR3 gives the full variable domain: KAGVTQTPRYLIKTRGQQVTLSCSPISGHRSVSWYQQTPGQGLQFLFEYFSETQRNKGNFPGRFSGRQFSNSRSEMNVSTLELGDSALYLCASSWTTDLMNTEAFFGQGTRLTVV.

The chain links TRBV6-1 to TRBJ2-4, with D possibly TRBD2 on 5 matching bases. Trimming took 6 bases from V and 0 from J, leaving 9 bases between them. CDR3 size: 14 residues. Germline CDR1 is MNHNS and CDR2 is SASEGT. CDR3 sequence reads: CASSSGKAKNIQYF. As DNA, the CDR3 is TGTGCCAGCAGCTCCGGGAAAGCCAAAAACATTCAGTACTTC.

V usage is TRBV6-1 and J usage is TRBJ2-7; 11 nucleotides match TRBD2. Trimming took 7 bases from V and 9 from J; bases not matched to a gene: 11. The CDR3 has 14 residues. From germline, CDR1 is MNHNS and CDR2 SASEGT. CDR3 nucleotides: TGTGCCAGCACCGACACCGGGACTAGCGGAGCGCAGTACTTC. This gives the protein CASTDTGTSGAQYF.

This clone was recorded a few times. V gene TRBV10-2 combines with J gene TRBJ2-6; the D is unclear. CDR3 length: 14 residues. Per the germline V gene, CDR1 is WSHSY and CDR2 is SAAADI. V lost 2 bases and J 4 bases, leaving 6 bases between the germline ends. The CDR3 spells CASSETRGANVLTF. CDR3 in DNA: TGCGCCAGCAGTGAGACCAGGGGGGCCAACGTCCTGACTTTC.

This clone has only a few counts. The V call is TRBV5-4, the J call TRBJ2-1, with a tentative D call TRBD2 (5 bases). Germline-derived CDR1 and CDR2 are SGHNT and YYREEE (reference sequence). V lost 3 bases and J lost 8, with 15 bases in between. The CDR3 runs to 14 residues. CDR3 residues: CASSSSPGRDEQFF. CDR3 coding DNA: TGTGCCAGCAGCTCGTCCCCGGGAAGGGATGAGCAGTTCTTC.

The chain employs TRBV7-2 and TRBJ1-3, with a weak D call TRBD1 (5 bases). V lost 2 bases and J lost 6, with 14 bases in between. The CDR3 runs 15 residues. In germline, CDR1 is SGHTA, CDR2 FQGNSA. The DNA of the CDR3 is TGTGCCAGCAGCTTATATAAGGGGCCAGAAAACACCATATATTTT. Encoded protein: CASSLYKGPENTIYF.

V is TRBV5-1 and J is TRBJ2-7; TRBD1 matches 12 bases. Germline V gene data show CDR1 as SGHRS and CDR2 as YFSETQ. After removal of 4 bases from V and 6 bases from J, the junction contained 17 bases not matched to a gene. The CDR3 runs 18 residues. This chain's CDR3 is CASSPGIRPGQGAGEQYF. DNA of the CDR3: TGCGCCAGCAGCCCCGGGATACGCCCGGGACAGGGGGCGGGCGAGCAGTACTTC.

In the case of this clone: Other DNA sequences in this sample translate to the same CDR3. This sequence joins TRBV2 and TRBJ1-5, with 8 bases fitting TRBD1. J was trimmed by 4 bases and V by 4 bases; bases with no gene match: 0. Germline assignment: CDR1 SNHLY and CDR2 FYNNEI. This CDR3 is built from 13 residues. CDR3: CASSGQGNQPQHF. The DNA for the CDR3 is TGTGCCAGCAGTGGACAGGGGAATCAGCCCCAGCATTTT.

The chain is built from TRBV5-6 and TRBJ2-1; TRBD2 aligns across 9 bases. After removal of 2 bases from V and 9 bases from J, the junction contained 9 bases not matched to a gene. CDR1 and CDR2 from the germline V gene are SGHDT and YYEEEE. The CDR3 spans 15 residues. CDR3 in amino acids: CASSLPGGGAGEQFF. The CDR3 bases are TGTGCCAGCAGCTTACCTGGCGGGGGGGCGGGTGAGCAGTTCTTC.

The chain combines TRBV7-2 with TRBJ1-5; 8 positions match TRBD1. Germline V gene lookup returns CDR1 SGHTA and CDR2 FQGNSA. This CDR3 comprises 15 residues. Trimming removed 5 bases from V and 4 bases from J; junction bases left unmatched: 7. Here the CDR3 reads CASSPRQGTNQPQHF. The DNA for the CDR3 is TGTGCCAGCAGCCCCAGACAGGGGACTAATCAGCCCCAGCATTTT.

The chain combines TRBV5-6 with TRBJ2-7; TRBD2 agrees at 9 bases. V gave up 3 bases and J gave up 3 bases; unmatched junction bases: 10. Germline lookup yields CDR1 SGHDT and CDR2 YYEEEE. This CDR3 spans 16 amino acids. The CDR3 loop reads CASSSLLTSGNYEQYF. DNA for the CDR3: TGTGCCAGCAGCTCACTCCTGACTAGCGGAAACTACGAGCAGTACTTC. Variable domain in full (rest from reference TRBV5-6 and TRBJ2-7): DAGVTQSPTHLIKTRGQQVTLRCSPKSGHDTVSWYQQALGQGPQFIFQYYEEEERQRGNFPDRFSGHQFPNYSSELNVNALLLGDSALYLCASSSLLTSGNYEQYFGPGTRLTVT.

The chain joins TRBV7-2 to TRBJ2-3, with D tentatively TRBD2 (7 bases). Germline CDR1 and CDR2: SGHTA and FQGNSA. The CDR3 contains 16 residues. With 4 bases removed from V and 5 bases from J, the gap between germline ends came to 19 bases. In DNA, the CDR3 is TGTGCCAGCAGCTGGACCTTCGGAGGGGGGGGAGATACGCAGTATTTT. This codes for CASSWTFGGGGDTQYF.

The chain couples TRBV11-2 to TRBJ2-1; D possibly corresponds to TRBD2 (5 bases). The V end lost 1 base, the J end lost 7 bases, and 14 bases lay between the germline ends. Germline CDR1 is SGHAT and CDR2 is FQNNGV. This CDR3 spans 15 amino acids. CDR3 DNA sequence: TGTGCCAGCAGCTTAGTTTCCGGGATAAGAAATGAGCAGTTCTTC. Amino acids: CASSLVSGIRNEQFF. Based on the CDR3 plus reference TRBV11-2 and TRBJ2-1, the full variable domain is EAGVAQSPRYKIIEKRQSVAFWCNPISGHATLYWYQQILGQGPKLLIQFQNNGVVDDSQLPKDRFSAERLKGVDSTLKIQPAKLEDSAVYLCASSLVSGIRNEQFFGPGTRLTVL.

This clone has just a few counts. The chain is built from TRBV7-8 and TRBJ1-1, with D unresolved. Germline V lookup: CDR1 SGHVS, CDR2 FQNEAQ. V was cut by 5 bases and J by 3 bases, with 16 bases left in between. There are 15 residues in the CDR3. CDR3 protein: CASSPRVVSDTEAFF. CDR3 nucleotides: TGTGCCAGCAGCCCCCGTGTGGTCTCGGACACTGAAGCTTTCTTT.

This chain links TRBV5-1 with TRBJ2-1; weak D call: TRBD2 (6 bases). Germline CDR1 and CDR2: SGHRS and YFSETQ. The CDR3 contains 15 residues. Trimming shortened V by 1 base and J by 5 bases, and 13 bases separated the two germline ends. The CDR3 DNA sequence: TGCGCCAGCAGCTTGTTGGGGGGAGAAAACAATGAGCAGTTCTTC. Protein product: CASSLLGGENNEQFF.

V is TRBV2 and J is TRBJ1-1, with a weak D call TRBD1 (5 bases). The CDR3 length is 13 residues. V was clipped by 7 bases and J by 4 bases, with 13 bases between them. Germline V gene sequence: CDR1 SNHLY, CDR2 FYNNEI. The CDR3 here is CASNWGVATEAFF. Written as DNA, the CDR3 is TGTGCCAGCAACTGGGGGGTTGCCACTGAAGCTTTCTTT.

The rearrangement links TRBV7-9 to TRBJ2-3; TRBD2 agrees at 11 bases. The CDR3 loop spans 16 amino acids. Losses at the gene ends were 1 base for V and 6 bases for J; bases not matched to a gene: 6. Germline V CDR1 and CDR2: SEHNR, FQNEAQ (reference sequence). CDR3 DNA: TGTGCCAGCAGCTTAGGACTAGCGGGGTCGGGGGATACGCAGTATTTT. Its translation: CASSLGLAGSGDTQYF.